The text below deals with one T cell receptor (beta chain). Its antigen is not known. This CDR3 is also generated by other DNA sequences in the sample. TCRdb's table, derived via immunoSEQ multiplex PCR, lists solely in-frame clones and lacks some. The sample holds hundreds of thousands of clones, 79% seen once. This sample was taken from a study of cytotoxic CD8 clonotypes in ibrutinib-treated CLL. The overall study: Response samples were obtained once patients had received a median about 12 months of treatment, range 6 to 36.

Germline V gene data show CDR1 as KGHSH and CDR2 as LQKENI. There are 12 residues in the CDR3. The V end was cut by 6 bases, the J end by 0 bases, with 2 bases between. Regarding the study as a whole: Elevated clonality accompanied ibrutinib response, with a return toward baseline values at progression.

V and J are TRBV18 and TRBJ2-2; the D is unclear. The receptor's source is a human donor with chronic lymphocytic leukemia. Sequenced material: PBMCs, taken after 12 months of ibrutinib treatment. The CDR3 loop is CASSANTGELFF. The CDR3 bases are TGTGCCAGCTCTGCGAACACCGGGGAGCTGTTTTTT.